This TCR beta chain appears in the sequencing data of a study of cytomegalovirus exposure and HLA in healthy donors (dated by TCRdb to the late 2010s). Regarding the research as a whole: According to an earlier analysis of around 600 of the donors, about 179 million T cells yielded some 120 million unique TCR beta sequences and about 300 Gb of sequence data. Rather than drawing on any new phenotypic data, the later analysis identified candidate immune exposures from TCR beta sequences and the way those sequences occurred across donors. To predict cytomegalovirus infection status, the study combined high-throughput TCR immunosequencing, statistical association of individual TCRs with disease status, and machine learning. A separate validation cohort of 100 to 150 different subjects was used in addition to the approximately 700-subject first cohort. A later analysis re-analyzed previously published TCR beta repertoires from about 600 donors and added high-resolution HLA genotyping to study TCR occurrence patterns. The T cell repertoires of roughly 660 subjects were profiled by immunosequencing and related to cytomegalovirus serostatus. HLA typing covered class I and class II loci at four-digit resolution. Among about 360 genotyped donors of the cohort, an average of 235,054 unique TCR beta nucleotide sequences were sequenced per donor, roughly 20% of them non-productive. All discovery cohort repertoires had been generated using a single sequencing platform. The study aimed to test whether signatures of past pathogen exposure could be identified by cataloging public T cell receptors. Alongside the repertoire data, information on donor age, sex, ethnicity and CMV serostatus was compiled. A later genetic analysis used genome-wide SNP genotypes for about 55% of the 666 donors, treating that subset as a discovery cohort. Because of strong linkage in the cohort, five DR-DQ haplotypes were treated as single units for association and clustering. Typing coverage differed by locus: A, B, C, DRB1 and DQB1 were typed in about 620-630 donors, DQA1 in 522, DPA1 in 600 to 610, and DPB1 in 400 to 480. Of the roughly 400 genotyped donors, approximately 83% fell in the genetic ancestry cluster associated with self-reported Caucasian donors. Roughly 300 gigabases of sequencing data and around 88 million unique TCR sequences made up an early release that covered approximately 620 HLA-typed donors. An earlier analysis of 587 of the donors used high-throughput TCR beta sequencing to judge whether each TCR beta V gene segment behaved as functional or pseudogenic. Beyond this particular receptor, the publication reports: In a later analysis, the rate of TCR association differed among HLA loci, with DRB1 alleles having the most associated TCRs and HLA-C alleles having the fewest. Correlated functional status among segregating V segments might reflect linkage disequilibrium, but an unknown experimental factor could not be ruled out. An earlier analysis of several hundred of the donors showed that most TCR beta V segments appeared in productive rearrangements either about 87% or about 30% of the time, which broadly matched IMGT annotations. A cluster of highly shared sequence variants was judged likely to be a technical artifact of the sequencing pipeline. The study listed 164 TCR beta chains as associated with cytomegalovirus. Because counts were too low, about 15 rarely observed V segments, including chromosome 9 orphons, were left out of the earlier analysis of about 500 of the donors. In a later genetic analysis, fewer N-insertions in productive TCRs were reported among donors in an Asian-associated ancestry cluster than the approximately 710-donor mean. Because HLA typing was missing for some donors at each locus, association tests included only the typed subset. The authors suggested that the approach could potentially be generalized to other disease states and immunological phenotypes. A few of the identified cytomegalovirus-associated TCR beta chains were confirmed in vitro to be specific for cytomegalovirus antigens. At a false discovery rate of 0.05, a later analysis linked 16,951 TCR beta sequences to specific HLA alleles. CMV serostatus was the only immune exposure information available for the cohort. When HLA alleles, especially DR and DQ, strongly co-occurred, TCR associations were difficult to assign to individual alleles. A further reported finding was that TCR beta sequences accurately predicted the HLA-A and HLA-B alleles for most subjects in the first cohort. Across donors, most TCR sequences were observed very rarely, whereas some public TCRs were present in many individuals. In a later analysis, HLA-associated TCR beta chains were found to be more clonally expanded and to have lower generation probabilities than equally common non-associated chains. A later analysis found that most CMV-associated TCR beta chains appeared HLA-restricted, with HLA associations seemingly driven largely by CMV exposure. The classifier was reported to diagnose cytomegalovirus status with high specificity and sensitivity in both the original and validation cohorts. The 87-base-pair reads could not distinguish some IMGT-functional V segments, including TRBV6-2 and TRBV6-3, so those segments were excluded. A later genetic analysis associated a missense DCLRE1C variant with V-gene and J-gene trimming of TCR beta chains, and an independent cohort replicated the association. This cohort had only TCR beta chains sequenced, and the lack of alpha or paired-chain data limited which features could be detected. The presence/absence analyses assumed that sequencing depth was roughly uniform across donors, and that assumption may not be true. In a later analysis, several top co-occurrence clusters were reported to appear linked to parvovirus B19, influenza, CMV and Epstein-Barr virus.

The cohort was made up of about 610 healthy bone marrow donors. All cohort members were sampled while nominally healthy, although unrecorded immune exposures were likely present. The donor tested CMV seronegative and was one of the 352 seronegative cohort members. A peripheral blood sample was provided by each donor, and peripheral blood mononuclear cells were used for TCR beta sequencing. The Qiagen DNeasy Blood Extraction Kit was used to extract genomic DNA from the blood cell samples. Including the terminal cysteine and phenylalanine, the CDR3 comprises 14 residues. The sequence is cut down to CDR3 DNA, 42 bases in frame from base 1. V is shortened by 5 bases, J by 7 bases, and the region joining them spans 17 bases. The CDR1 and CDR2 encoded by the germline V gene are MNHEY and SVGAGI. Comments on this clone: It lacks a known antigen. Base quality data are lacking; no much larger clone is found one base away.

The library was obtained by the immunoSEQ multiplex PCR assay. A mixture of 60 forward primers for TCR Vbeta segments and 13 reverse primers for TCR Jbeta segments was used in the multiplex PCR. The CDR3 region of rearranged TCR beta genes was amplified from genomic DNA with a multiplex PCR assay. The amplified TCR beta libraries were sequenced on the Illumina HiSeq System as 87-base-pair reads. The authors processed their data as follows. Across the roughly 670 repertoires, a later analysis counted 75 million to 90 million unique TCR beta chains, approximately 12 million of which were shared by at least two donors. Raw reads were error-corrected and collapsed into unique sequences with a nearest-neighbor algorithm that merged closely related sequences to remove PCR and sequencing errors. To assign V, D and J gene segments, CDR3 sequences were aligned to IMGT reference sequences. For a sequence to be retained, a match of at least six nucleotides to both a V gene segment and a J gene segment was required. Rearrangements were called productive when the CDR3 lacked stop codons and stayed in frame with V and J; all others were non-productive. CDR3 was defined according to IMGT convention as the region running from the second conserved V-encoded cysteine to the conserved J-encoded phenylalanine. In an earlier analysis of more than 550 of the donors, sequences lacking an unambiguous match to a single V gene segment were excluded. An earlier analysis of several hundred of the donors classified V segments as functional when productive rearrangements were above 56.7% and as segregating when the standard deviation between donors was above 5%. A statistical classification framework was built for diagnosing cytomegalovirus status from the catalog of TCR beta chain sequences. In a later analysis, TCR nucleotide sequences were compared against IMGT/GENE-DB human TR gene sequences so that V and J genes could be assigned. A later analysis assigned CDR3 sequences and most-parsimonious VDJ recombination scenarios with the TCRdist pipeline. In a later analysis, each TCR beta chain was defined by its CDR3 amino acid sequence together with its V-gene family, and reads without a unique V-gene family were excluded. In a later analysis, 450 to 600 highly shared, low-generation-probability nucleotide sequences were removed to address suspected cross-contamination and a sequencing artifact. In a later analysis, a clonal expansion index for each public chain was calculated from normalized within-repertoire ranks of inferred template counts. In a later analysis, generation probabilities were computed using a VDJ recombination model fitted to out-of-frame rearrangements, and the results were checked against IGoR. A later analysis scored TCR-TCR, TCR-HLA and TCR-CMV co-occurrence with hypergeometric tests, applying a repertoire-size bias correction to TCR pairs. False discovery rates were estimated in a later analysis by permuting HLA or CMV assignments 20 times. In a later analysis, co-occurring TCRs were grouped using DBSCAN, and TCRdist sequence similarity was added for clustering within HLA-allele-positive subsets. Repertoires with fewer than 30,000 or more than 120,000 public chains, plus five repertoires with anomalous nucleotide sharing, were excluded from co-occurrence clustering. Imported from immuneACCESS, the table was reduced by TCRdb to in-frame sequences with V and J called. These copies leave out some clones; in studies compared against another copy, an unresolved V gene accounts for under half, and the cause of the remainder is not known. The V and J calls and clone size were taken over from that table, and D and trimming were inferred from the DNA. For this sample there are about 130,000 clones; about 75% appear just once. Jointly, the top ten make up about 6.5% of the sample.

Sequenced material: PBMCs. The clonotype comes from a man aged 25-40 years in good health and CMV-seronegative. The sequence links TRBV6-5 to TRBJ1-2; the D gene cannot be resolved reliably. The DNA sequence follows: TGTGCCAGCAGTACCCCTGCGCCAGGTCGTGGCTACACCTTC. The resulting protein is CASSTPAPGRGYTF.